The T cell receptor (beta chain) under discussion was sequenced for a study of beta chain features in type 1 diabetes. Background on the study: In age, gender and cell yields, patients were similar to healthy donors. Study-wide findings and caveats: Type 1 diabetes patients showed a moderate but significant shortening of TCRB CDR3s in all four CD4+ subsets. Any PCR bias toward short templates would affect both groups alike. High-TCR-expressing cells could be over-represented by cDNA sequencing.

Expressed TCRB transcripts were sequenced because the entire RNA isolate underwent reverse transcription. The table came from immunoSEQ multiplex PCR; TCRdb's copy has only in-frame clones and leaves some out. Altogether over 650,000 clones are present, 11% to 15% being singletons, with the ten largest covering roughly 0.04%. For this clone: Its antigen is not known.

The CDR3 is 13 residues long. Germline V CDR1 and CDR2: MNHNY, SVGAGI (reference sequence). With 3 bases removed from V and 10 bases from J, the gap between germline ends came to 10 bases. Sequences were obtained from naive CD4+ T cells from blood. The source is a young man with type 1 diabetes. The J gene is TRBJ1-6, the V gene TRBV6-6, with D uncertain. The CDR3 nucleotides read TGTGCCAGCAGTTATTCTTTTAACTCACCCCTCCACTTT. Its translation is CASSYSFNSPLHF.